A selection of T cell receptor beta chains follows, all from one sample in a study of CD4+ T cells in melanoma. TCRdb's table, derived via immunoSEQ multiplex PCR, lists solely in-frame clones and lacks some. The sample yields 10,000 to 13,000 clones, more than 60% seen once. Sequences were obtained from cells from a culture (not recorded whether cultured in vitro). These receptors all stem from a human donor with melanoma. Each CDR3 is given with its conserved first and last residue. Not every row has a clone size; where given, it reads once, few, many or a size class.

v_call | clone_size | cdr3_aa
TRBV6-6 | NA | CAGGRSQNIQYF
TRBV7-2 | NA | CASSLVFRNEQFF
TRBV10-3 | few | CAISEPRTGGKIQYF
TRBV27 | NA | CASSSRLAGAQETQYF
TRBV6-6 | NA | CASSYQGAAPEAFF
TRBV2 | NA | CASRFGTGVYEQYF
TRBV5-1 | NA | CASSLAPGLSDTQYF
TRBV29-1 | few | CSVVTGDTQYF
TRBV5-1 | NA | CASRPGWADTQYF
TRBV11-2 | few | CASSSYRGRGDTQYF
TRBV6-6 | few | CASHRDSLLMNTEAFF